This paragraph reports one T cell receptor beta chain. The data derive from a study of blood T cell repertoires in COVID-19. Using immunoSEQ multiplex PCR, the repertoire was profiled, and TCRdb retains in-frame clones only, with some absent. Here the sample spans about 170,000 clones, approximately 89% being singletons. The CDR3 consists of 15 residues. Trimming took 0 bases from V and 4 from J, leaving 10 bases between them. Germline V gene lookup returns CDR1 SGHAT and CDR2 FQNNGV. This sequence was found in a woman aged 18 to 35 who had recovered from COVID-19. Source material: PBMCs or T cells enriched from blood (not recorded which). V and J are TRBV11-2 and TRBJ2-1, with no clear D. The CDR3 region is CASSLDWRSYNEQFF. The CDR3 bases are TGTGCCAGCAGCTTAGACTGGCGGTCATACAATGAGCAGTTCTTC.